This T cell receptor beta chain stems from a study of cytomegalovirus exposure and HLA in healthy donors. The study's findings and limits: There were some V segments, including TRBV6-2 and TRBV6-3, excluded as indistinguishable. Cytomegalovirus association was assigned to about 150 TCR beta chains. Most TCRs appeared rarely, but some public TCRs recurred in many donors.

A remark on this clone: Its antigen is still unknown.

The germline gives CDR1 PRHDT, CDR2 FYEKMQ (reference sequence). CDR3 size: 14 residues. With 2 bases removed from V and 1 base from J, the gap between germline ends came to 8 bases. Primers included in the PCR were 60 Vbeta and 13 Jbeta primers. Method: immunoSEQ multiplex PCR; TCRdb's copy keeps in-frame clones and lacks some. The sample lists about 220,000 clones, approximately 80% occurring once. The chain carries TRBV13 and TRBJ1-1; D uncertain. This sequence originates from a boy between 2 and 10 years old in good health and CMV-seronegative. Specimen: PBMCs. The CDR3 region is CASSLIGSNTEAFF. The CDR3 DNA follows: TGTGCCAGCAGCTTAATCGGGTCGAACACTGAAGCTTTCTTT. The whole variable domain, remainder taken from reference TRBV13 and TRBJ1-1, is AAGVIQSPRHLIKEKRETATLKCYPIPRHDTVYWYQQGPGQDPQFLISFYEKMQSDKGSIPDRFSAQQFSDYHSELNMSSLELGDSALYFCASSLIGSNTEAFFGQGTRLTVV.